These T cell receptor beta chains were read from a single sample in a study of Ad26.COV2.S vaccination and SARS-CoV-2 variants. TCRdb's copy holds only in-frame clones and misses some; the assay was immunoSEQ multiplex PCR. This table has approximately 240,000 clones, 88% appearing once. The specimen was peripheral blood, collected in a trial of Ad26.COV2.S vaccine versus placebo. Receptors were obtained from a person between 18 and 65 years old who received the Ad26.COV2.S COVID-19 vaccine or a placebo. Both conserved end residues are part of each CDR3. The size of a clone is reported for some rows only, either as once, few or many, or as a class for expanded clones.

CDR3	V	J	size
CASSMISGGNNQPQHF	TRBV19	TRBJ1-5	NA
CASSSGTSGSYEQYF	TRBV5-5	TRBJ2-7	many
CASSLMEGRQFF	TRBV7-9	TRBJ2-1	NA
CASSTITGYYNEQFF	TRBV21-1	TRBJ2-1	NA
CASSLVTGGAYGYTF	TRBV7-9	TRBJ1-2	NA
CASSLWMGNVEQYF	TRBV27	TRBJ2-7	NA
CASSFGTGGLSEQFF	TRBV11-2	TRBJ2-1	NA
CASSMQGNPVFSNQPQHF	TRBV19	TRBJ1-5	NA
CASRKGGGNTEAFF	TRBV28	TRBJ1-1	once
CASKQGANTDTQYF	TRBV28	TRBJ2-3	once
CASSDDSEKLFF	TRBV5-1	TRBJ1-4	NA
CASSPQQFPQGSSYEQYF	TRBV11-2	TRBJ2-7	NA
CASRYTTPIPSGANVLTF	TRBV7-9	TRBJ2-6	few
CAISERGQANTEAFF	TRBV10-3	TRBJ1-1	NA
CASSHPPQGAYNYGYTF	TRBV7-2	TRBJ1-2	NA
CASSFFESGGRNTGELFF	TRBV5-1	TRBJ2-2	few
CASSLEFFLEGAVGELFF	TRBV11-2	TRBJ2-2	NA
CASSLTNYNSPLHF	TRBV9	TRBJ1-6	NA
CASSYSDSGAYGYTF	TRBV6-2/TRBV6-3	TRBJ1-2	many
CASSFQGSANEKLFF	TRBV6-5	TRBJ1-4	NA
CASSLGVAGGWETQYF	TRBV7-2	TRBJ2-5	NA
CASSQDGTVQETQYF	TRBV4-2	TRBJ2-5	NA
CASSPGWPPMEVYTF	TRBV7-2	TRBJ1-2	once
CASSLGSLKGNTIYF	TRBV7-2	TRBJ1-3	few
CASSQVPTGRKRGAYEQYF	TRBV3-1/TRBV3-2	TRBJ2-7	NA
CASSQVGSGPEGSYNEQFF	TRBV4-3	TRBJ2-1	NA
CASSLGHQKETQYF	TRBV7-8	TRBJ2-5	NA
CASSLSGTEMIYGYTF	TRBV7-8	TRBJ1-2	NA
CASSVGQGRDEQYF	TRBV9	TRBJ2-7	NA
CASSVWSGIGSGELFF	TRBV9	TRBJ2-2	NA
CASSLGGYQETQYF	TRBV28	TRBJ2-5	once
CAISEGDLLFF	TRBV10-3	TRBJ1-4	NA
CAWSVGGGGREPQHF	TRBV30	TRBJ1-5	NA
CASSIDALGEGSKNIQYF	TRBV19	TRBJ2-4	NA
CASSTRTDVNEKLFF	TRBV19	TRBJ1-4	NA
CASSFQTGGPGELFF	TRBV7-9	TRBJ2-2	NA
CASSLRGQGQPQHF	TRBV5-6	TRBJ1-5	NA
CATAAGLGIRNNNSPLHF	TRBV10-3	TRBJ1-6	NA